Below, one T cell receptor (beta chain) is given with its context. This clonotype was counted at least ten times. Its antigen is unknown. Per-nucleotide qualities are absent, and no much larger clonotype sits a single base away. This entry comes from a study of T cells in Graves' hyperthyroidism and ophthalmopathy (dated by TCRdb to between 2017 and 2020). A note on the overall study: Peripheral blood was sampled at the time of initial diagnosis, prior to any treatment. A discovery cohort of approximately 97 patients, roughly 45 with Graves' ophthalmopathy and approximately 57 with stable Graves' hyperthyroidism, was used to find distinguishing TCR V-J signatures. Prospective prediction of ophthalmopathy was tested in an independent validation cohort of approximately 19 hyperthyroidism patients and 17 patients who later progressed to ophthalmopathy. The approximately 97 discovery patients were randomly divided into training and test sets at a 7:3 ratio. In over five Graves' hyperthyroidism patients, the study also compared T-cell repertoires from thyroid tissue with T-cell repertoires from blood. After sampling, hyperthyroidism patients received methimazole starting at 30 mg daily, and ophthalmopathy patients received high-dose intravenous methylprednisolone. TCR Vbeta CDR3 sequencing of some 140 peripheral blood samples (around 45 ophthalmopathy, about 80 hyperthyroidism and some 17 progressor patients) is reported in the paper.

The paper's findings and limits, for the study overall: Most expanded thyroid clonotypes (frequency above 0.001) were also detected in blood, a finding suggesting that blood repertoires may reflect thyroid immune responses. Sample size was not statistically predetermined, and blinding of investigators to group allocation was not performed. A 13 V-J signature model separated ophthalmopathy from stable hyperthyroidism, with over 85% sensitivity and roughly 81% specificity in cross-validation and 80%/75% in testing. During validation, the model predicted progression to ophthalmopathy a median of approximately 6.5 months ahead of onset, with almost 71% sensitivity and more than 72% specificity.

V and J lose 8 bases and 5 bases, and a span of 15 bases separates them. The CDR3 contains 12 residues, cysteine and phenylalanine counted. The sequence is cut down to CDR3 DNA, 36 bases in frame from base 1. Based on the germline V gene, the CDR1 and CDR2 sequences are SQVTM and ANQGSEA. The hyperthyroidism patients were between 18 and 65 years old and newly diagnosed, with a disease duration of less than 2 months. Exclusion was applied to patients with uncontrolled infections, other autoimmune diseases, pregnancy or lactation. Diagnoses were established on the basis of clinical symptoms, serum thyroxine and TRAb, thyroid ultrasound, and orbital computed tomography. Blood from progressor patients was drawn when they were first diagnosed with hyperthyroidism, before any ophthalmopathy symptoms appeared. PBMCs were separated from roughly 10 ml of fresh peripheral blood using Ficoll-Paque density gradient centrifugation. Progressor patients were initially diagnosed with Graves' hyperthyroidism and developed ophthalmopathy during follow-up. Total RNA was extracted using Trizol reagent, and RNA quality was assessed on an Agilent 2100 Bioanalyzer.

Amplification of TCR beta CDR3 regions was carried out from RNA transcripts. The TCR CDR3 was subjected to a first round of RT-PCR using the HTBI primer set and the Qiagen OneStep RT-PCR kit. A second multiplex PCR round built the libraries, followed by size selection and purification. Libraries were sequenced paired-end with 100 bp reads on an Illumina HiSeq2000. Regarding the original processing steps: Raw data were processed with SOAPnuke, discarding reads with adapters, uncalled bases, mean Phred below 15, or no exact constant-primer or identifier match. COPE v1.2.5 was used to merge the high-quality paired reads, and each unique nucleotide sequence was defined as a clonotype. MiTCR v1.1 was used to align clonotypes to the IMGT TRBV, TRBD and TRBJ reference segments. The analysis included only V-J combinations with a frequency above 0.0001, which together covered around 99% of the repertoires. A TCS score was defined as the ratio of F50 (clonal expansion) to E x V (chaos), with BLOSUM62-based TCRdist applied between CDR3 peptides within each V-J. Welch's t-statistics and random forest reduced roughly 530 V-J features to 10 to 15, which were used in a naive Bayes classifier (R e1071). In-frame beta chains were kept once TCRdb had trimmed the public reads at Q25 with fastp and called clones with MiXCR. Identical CDR3 protein sequences are pooled into one entry, listed with their most common genes and DNA. TCRdb, rather than the study authors, made the V and J calls. Present in this sample are hundreds of thousands of distinct CDR3 sequences, 25% to 30% of which were seen just once. The ten top clones hold more than 25% of the sample.

The V and J genes are TRBV29-1 and TRBJ1-1, with the D gene not confidently named. This TCR was sampled from a man aged 40-55 years with Graves' hyperthyroidism that later progressed to Graves' ophthalmopathy. Sequencing was done on a sample of blood. The bases read TGCAGCTCTTGGGCGGGCGGTACTGAAGCTTTCTTT. It codes for CSSWAGGTEAFF.